These 8 T cell receptor beta chains were sequenced from one sample in a study of identical twins. MiXCR was run by TCRdb on the 5' RACE reads, yielding one entry per CDR3 protein. The table includes fewer than 900,000 distinct CDR3 sequences, 15% to 20% detected once. These data were likewise used in another study, on T cells expressing NK-cell markers.

The sample was PBMCs. The source of these receptors is a woman younger than 35 in good health.

The rearrangement links TRBV5-1 to TRBJ2-7; TRBD1 aligns across 8 bases. Germline V gives CDR1 SGHRS, CDR2 YFSETQ. The V and J ends lost 4 bases and 2 bases, in that order; junction bases with no gene match: 8. This CDR3 region has 15 residues. The CDR3 DNA reads TGCGCCAGCAGCGCATACCGGGACAGGACCTACGAGCAGTACTTC. Protein product: CASSAYRDRTYEQYF.

This chain connects TRBV4-3 to TRBJ2-1; 12 nucleotides match TRBD1. The CDR3 loop spans 16 amino acids. V lost 4 bases, J lost 5 bases, and 6 bases stayed unmatched. Germline values: CDR1 LGHNA, CDR2 YSLEER. CDR3 residues: CASSRWDRGRHNEQFF. For the CDR3, the DNA is TGCGCCAGCAGCCGCTGGGACAGGGGGCGTCACAATGAGCAGTTCTTC.

The chain recombines TRBV29-1 with TRBJ1-4, with D possibly matching TRBD1 (5 bases). V was cut by 1 base and J by 10 bases, with 10 bases left in between. Germline assignment: CDR1 SQVTM and CDR2 ANQGSEA. The CDR3 contains 12 residues. The CDR3 sequence: CSVEGQGVKLFF. In DNA form, the CDR3 reads TGCAGCGTTGAAGGGCAGGGCGTAAAACTGTTTTTT.

This sequence joins TRBV9 and TRBJ2-2; D call uncertain. Germline V gives CDR1 SGDLS, CDR2 YYNGEE. Deletions cut 2 bases from V and 2 bases from J, with 10 bases between. There are 15 residues in the CDR3. The CDR3 spells CASSVIAANTGELFF. CDR3 nucleotide sequence: TGTGCCAGCAGCGTTATCGCGGCAAACACCGGGGAGCTGTTTTTT.

This clonotype was counted at least ten times. The chain has TRBV12-3 or TRBV12-4 and TRBJ1-6; D uncertain. Deletions cut 5 bases from V and 10 bases from J, with 15 bases between. This CDR3 contains 14 residues. Here the CDR3 reads CASSLRHLISPLHF. Here the CDR3 DNA reads TGTGCCAGCAGTCTTCGACACCTTATCTCACCCCTCCACTTT.

V is TRBV10-3 and J is TRBJ1-2; D may be TRBD1 (5 bases). V lost 1 base, J lost 8 bases, and 11 bases lay in between. Germline V lookup: CDR1 ENHRY, CDR2 SYGVKD. This CDR3 spans 13 amino acids. DNA for the CDR3: TGTGCCATCAGTGAGTTCCAGGGTCACGGCTACACCTTC. This codes for CAISEFQGHGYTF.

The J gene is TRBJ2-2, the V gene TRBV3-1; TRBD1 matches 7 bases. The CDR3 runs to 15 residues. The germline V gene has CDR1 LGHDT and CDR2 YNNKEL (reference sequence). Losses at the gene ends were 6 bases for V and 1 base for J; bases not matched to a gene: 5. The CDR3 nucleotides are TGTGCCAGCAGGCACAGGGGCGTGAACACCGGGGAGCTGTTTTTT. Amino acids: CASRHRGVNTGELFF.

The chain uses TRBV12-3 or TRBV12-4 and TRBJ2-5; D tentatively reads TRBD1 or TRBD2 (5 bases each). The CDR3 is 12 amino acids. V lost 6 bases and J 4 bases, leaving 9 bases between the germline ends. This CDR3 is CASSDSGETQYF. In DNA form, the CDR3 reads TGTGCCAGCAGCGACAGCGGAGAGACCCAGTACTTC.